This TCR beta chain came from a study of neurological immune-mediated disorders. Points from the study as a whole: None of the CDR3 amino acid sequences of expanded clones were shared across subjects, and this suggested private repertoires in all groups.

The authors produced cDNA by 5'RACE using 10-nucleotide random UMIs. TCRdb independently ran MiXCR on the 5' RACE reads; one entry per CDR3 protein. Among tens of thousands of distinct CDR3 sequences listed, around 14% were seen once. The CDR3 spans 17 residues. With V trimmed by 5 bases and J by 6 bases, 14 bases remained unmatched. Germline V gene data show CDR1 as SGHRS and CDR2 as YFSETQ. PBMCs numbering 2 million and stored at -80 C yielded the unsorted libraries. In its sample, this clonotype was seen many times. Its antigen remains unknown. Source material: PBMCs. The V call is TRBV5-1, the J call TRBJ2-2; 9 positions agree with TRBD1. This clonotype originated in a woman aged 50 to 60 with HTLV-1-associated myelopathy (HAM/TSP). CDR3 DNA: TGCGCCAGCAGTTTTCACATAGGACAGGGGTTTCCCGGGGAGCTGTTTTTT. Translated: CASSFHIGQGFPGELFF. Drawing the rest from reference TRBV5-1 and TRBJ2-2, the complete variable domain is KAGVTQTPRYLIKTRGQQVTLSCSPISGHRSVSWYQQTPGQGLQFLFEYFSETQRNKGNFPGRFSGRQFSNSRSEMNVSTLELGDSALYLCASSFHIGQGFPGELFFGEGSRLTVL.